The clone carrying this T cell receptor (beta chain) was recorded a few times. The data were taken from a study of blood T cell repertoires in COVID-19. Study-level information: PBMCs, B-cell-depleted T cells, or T cells were the source of the cDNA or gDNA that made up the material.

The germline CDR1 and CDR2 sequences are LGHDT and YNNKEL (reference sequence). V shed 1 base and J 5 bases; nucleotides not matched to a gene: 8. The CDR3 has 17 amino acids. Here immunoSEQ multiplex PCR was the method, and the copy in TCRdb shows in-frame clones only, minus some. This repertoire shows about 160,000 clones, 60% to 85% found once; its top ten account for around 8.1%. The V call is TRBV3-1 (or the pseudogene TRBV3-2), the J call TRBJ2-3; 11 bases map to TRBD2. The sample consisted of peripheral blood. This sequence originates from a woman aged 60 to 75 with COVID-19, enrolled during active disease. The CDR3 DNA reads as TGTGCCAGCAGCCAAGTAGTAGCGGGGGGGCCCAGAGATACGCAGTATTTT. Translated: CASSQVVAGGPRDTQYF.